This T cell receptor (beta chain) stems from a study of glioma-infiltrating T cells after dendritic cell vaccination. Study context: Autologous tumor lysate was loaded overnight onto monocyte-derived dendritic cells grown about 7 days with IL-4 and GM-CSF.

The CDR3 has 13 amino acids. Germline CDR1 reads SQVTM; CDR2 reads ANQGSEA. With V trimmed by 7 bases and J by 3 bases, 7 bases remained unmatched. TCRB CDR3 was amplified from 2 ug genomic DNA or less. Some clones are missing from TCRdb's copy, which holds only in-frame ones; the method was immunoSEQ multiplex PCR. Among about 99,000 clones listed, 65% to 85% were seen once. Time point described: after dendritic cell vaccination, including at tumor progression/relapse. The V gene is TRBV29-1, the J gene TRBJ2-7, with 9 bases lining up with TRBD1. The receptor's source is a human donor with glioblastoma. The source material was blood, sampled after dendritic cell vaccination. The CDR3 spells CSGGQGLFYEQYF. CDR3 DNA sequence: TGCAGCGGGGGACAGGGCCTCTTCTACGAGCAGTACTTC.